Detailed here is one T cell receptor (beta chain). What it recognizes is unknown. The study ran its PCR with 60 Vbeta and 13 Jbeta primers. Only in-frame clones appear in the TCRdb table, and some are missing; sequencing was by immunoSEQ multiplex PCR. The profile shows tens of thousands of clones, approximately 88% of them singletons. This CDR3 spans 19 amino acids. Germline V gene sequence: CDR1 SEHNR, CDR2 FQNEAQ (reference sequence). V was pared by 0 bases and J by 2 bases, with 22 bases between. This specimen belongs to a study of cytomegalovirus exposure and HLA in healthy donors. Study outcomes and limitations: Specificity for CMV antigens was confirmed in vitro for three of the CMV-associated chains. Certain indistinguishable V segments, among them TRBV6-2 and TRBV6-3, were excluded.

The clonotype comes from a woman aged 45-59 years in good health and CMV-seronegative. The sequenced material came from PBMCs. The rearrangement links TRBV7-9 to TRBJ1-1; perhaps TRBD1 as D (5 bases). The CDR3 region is CASSLAHSFSTGTNTEAFF. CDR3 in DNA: TGTGCCAGCAGCTTAGCGCACAGTTTTTCAACAGGTACCAACACTGAAGCTTTCTTT.